These 27 T cell receptor beta chains share one sample of origin, sequenced in a study of beta chain features in type 1 diabetes. Points from the study as a whole: In all four CD4+ subsets, TCRB CDR3 length was significantly, moderately reduced in type 1 diabetes.

What was sequenced were expressed TCRB transcripts, since all of the isolated RNA had been reverse transcribed. Sequencing used immunoSEQ multiplex PCR; TCRdb keeps in-frame clones, though not all of them. This sample has some 170,000 clones; roughly 60% occur once, and the top ten carry about 0.1%. Antigens of these TCRs are unknown. Material: naive CD4+ T cells from blood. These receptor sequences come from a man under 40 with type 1 diabetes.

The chain combines TRBV23-1 with TRBJ2-7; a weak D match, TRBD1 (5 bases). TRBV23-1 is an ORF for which the function is uncertain. V lost 2 bases and J lost 0, with 14 bases in between. This CDR3 is 16 amino acids long. The CDR3 is CASSQRQRMSSYEQYF. The CDR3, as DNA: TGCGCCAGCAGTCAACGACAGCGCATGAGCTCCTACGAGCAGTACTTC.

The table lists this clone with a count of one. The chain carries TRBV5-1 and TRBJ2-4; D unclear. The CDR3 is made up of 13 amino acids. V was pared by 7 bases and J by 2 bases, with 10 bases between. CDR1 and CDR2 from the germline V gene are SGHRS and YFSETQ. CDR3 loop: CASAPPSKNIQYF. In DNA, the CDR3 is TGCGCCAGCGCCCCACCATCCAAAAACATTCAGTACTTC.

This chain connects TRBV18 to TRBJ1-1; D remains unclear. V dropped 6 bases and J dropped 4 bases, with 9 bases sitting between them. This CDR3 comprises 12 residues. Germline V gene lookup returns CDR1 KGHSH and CDR2 LQKENI. CDR3 bases: TGTGCCAGCTCCCGGTATAGCACTGAAGCTTTCTTT. This encodes CASSRYSTEAFF.

The chain recombines TRBV29-1 with TRBJ2-2; TRBD1 is a possible D gene (6 bases). The CDR3 sequence is 11 residues long. With 7 bases removed from V and 6 bases from J, the gap between germline ends came to 9 bases. Germline V gene data show CDR1 as SQVTM and CDR2 as ANQGSEA. The CDR3 bases are TGCAGCGCCAGGACAGCCGGGGAGCTGTTTTTT. Translating gives CSARTAGELFF.

This clone came up a few times. The genes are TRBV29-1 and TRBJ1-1; no firm D call. The CDR3 covers 12 residues. The V end lost 5 bases, the J end lost 2 bases, and 9 bases lay between the germline ends. Germline CDR1 is SQVTM and CDR2 is ANQGSEA. In DNA, the CDR3 is TGCAGCGTTCGCAGACTAAACACTGAAGCTTTCTTT. Translated: CSVRRLNTEAFF.

This chain connects TRBV9 to TRBJ2-5, with no clear D. The CDR3 is 15 residues long. Germline V gene lookup returns CDR1 SGDLS and CDR2 YYNGEE. Trimming cost V 3 bases and J 7 bases, with 19 bases left between them. The CDR3 sequence is CASSAGSTAKGTQYF. DNA for the CDR3: TGTGCCAGCAGCGCAGGTTCAACGGCTAAGGGGACCCAGTACTTC.

The DNA for the CDR3 is TGCGCCAGCAGTCAATCAGGTTATTGGTCCTACGAGCAGTACTTC. Protein sequence: CASSQSGYWSYEQYF. The chain couples TRBV23-1 to TRBJ2-7; D remains ambiguous. TRBV23-1 falls under the ORF class, with uncertain function. This CDR3 comprises 15 residues. Trimming pared 0 bases from V and 1 base from J, leaving 10 bases between.

The V and J genes are TRBV14 and TRBJ1-1, with unresolved D. This CDR3 has 13 amino acids. In germline, CDR1 is SGHDN, CDR2 FVKESK. Trimming pared 1 base from V and 3 bases from J, leaving 6 bases between. This CDR3 is CASSQGRDTEAFF. In DNA, the CDR3 is TGTGCCAGCAGCCAAGGACGGGACACTGAAGCTTTCTTT.

The V and J genes are TRBV10-3 and TRBJ2-4; perhaps TRBD1 as D (6 bases). The CDR3 has 14 amino acids. The germline gives CDR1 ENHRY, CDR2 SYGVKD. Trimming removed 4 bases at V and 5 bases at J, with 12 bases between. The CDR3 coding sequence is TGTGCCATCAGTGTAGGACAGCCACAAAACATTCAGTACTTC. Encoded protein: CAISVGQPQNIQYF.

This sequence joins TRBV7-9 and TRBJ2-7; perhaps TRBD1 as D (6 bases). CDR1 is SEHNR, CDR2 FQNEAQ, per germline (reference sequence). This CDR3 contains 13 residues. V lost 5 bases and J 6 bases, leaving 14 bases between the germline ends. The CDR3 region has the DNA TGTGCCAGCAGCATAAAACAGGGATCCGAGCAGTACTTC. Its translation is CASSIKQGSEQYF.

The V and J genes are TRBV29-1 and TRBJ2-1, with D hard to call. CDR1 is SQVTM and CDR2 is ANQGSEA in the germline V gene. V gave up 1 base and J gave up 7 bases, with 5 bases separating them. This CDR3 has 11 residues. CDR3 amino acids: CSVEARNEQFF. CDR3 DNA sequence: TGCAGCGTTGAAGCGCGGAATGAGCAGTTCTTC.

The chain carries TRBV9 and TRBJ2-7, with 7 bases identical to TRBD1. Germline CDR1 reads SGDLS; CDR2 reads YYNGEE. The length of the CDR3 is 15 residues. The ends lost 0 bases at V and 9 bases at J; junction bases unmatched: 12. The CDR3 sequence is CASSVVGTALRGQYF. CDR3 DNA sequence: TGTGCCAGCAGCGTAGTAGGGACAGCCCTACGAGGGCAGTACTTC.

The chain links TRBV29-1 to TRBJ1-3; no firm D call. Germline V CDR1 and CDR2: SQVTM, ANQGSEA. The V gene lost 4 bases and the J gene lost 5 bases, with 12 bases spanning the gap. This CDR3 region has 13 residues. The CDR3 DNA is TGCAGCGTTGCACAGTCTCTTCGAAACACCATATATTTT. Residues: CSVAQSLRNTIYF. The complete variable domain, with remaining parts taken from reference TRBV29-1 and TRBJ1-3, reads SAVISQKPSRDICQRGTSLTIQCQVDSQVTMMFWYRQQPGQSLTLIATANQGSEATYESGFVIDKFPISRPNLTFSTLTVSNMSPEDSSIYLCSVAQSLRNTIYFGEGSWLTVV.

This clone appeared a few times. The V gene is TRBV29-1, the J gene TRBJ1-2; 8 bases fit TRBD1. The CDR3 is 13 residues long. The germline V gene has CDR1 SQVTM and CDR2 ANQGSEA. The V segment lost 7 bases and the J segment 3 bases; nucleotides outside the gene matches: 7. The CDR3 sequence is CSGRTGLDYGYTF. The CDR3 nucleotides are TGCAGCGGCAGGACAGGGCTCGACTATGGCTACACCTTC.

The rearrangement uses TRBV5-1 and TRBJ2-5; possible D gene TRBD2, 5 bases. This CDR3 is built from 15 residues. Trimming took 0 bases from V and 5 from J, leaving 14 bases between them. Germline lookup yields CDR1 SGHRS and CDR2 YFSETQ. CDR3 nucleotide sequence: TGCGCCAGCAGCTTGGCGTCGGGAAGACGGGAGACCCAGTACTTC. This sequence encodes CASSLASGRRETQYF.

This chain connects TRBV30 to TRBJ1-2; 7 positions agree with TRBD1. CDR3 length: 16 residues. Losses at the gene ends were 3 bases for V and 5 bases for J; bases not matched to a gene: 15. Germline V CDR1 and CDR2: GTSNPN, SVGIG (reference sequence). CDR3 in DNA: TGTGCCTGGAGCGCGTACAGGGGAGGGGAGTCTTATGGCTACACCTTC. Protein: CAWSAYRGGESYGYTF.

The rearrangement uses TRBV27 and TRBJ2-2; the D gene is possibly TRBD2 (6 bases). V dropped 3 bases and J dropped 7 bases, with 12 bases sitting between them. Per germline, CDR1 MNHEY and CDR2 SMNVEV (reference sequence). The CDR3 totals 14 residues. As DNA, the CDR3 is TGTGCCAGCAGTTTCCGGACTAATCACGGGGAGCTGTTTTTT. Amino acid sequence: CASSFRTNHGELFF.

This clone was observed a handful of times. V usage is TRBV11-2 and J usage is TRBJ1-2, with D hard to call. Germline V gene data show CDR1 as SGHAT and CDR2 as FQNNGV. This CDR3 has 12 residues. The V gene lost 5 bases and the J gene lost 6 bases, with 10 bases spanning the gap. The CDR3 sequence: CASSRHTHGYTF. The DNA of the CDR3 is TGTGCCAGCAGCAGACACACCCATGGCTACACCTTC.

CDR3 amino acids: CASSLDNTGVYGYTF. CDR3 DNA sequence: TGTGCCAGCAGCCTTGATAACACAGGTGTCTATGGCTACACCTTC. The chain recombines TRBV7-2 with TRBJ1-2, with a tentative D call TRBD1 (5 bases). The germline gives CDR1 SGHTA, CDR2 FQGNSA. Trimming removed 5 bases from V and 4 bases from J, with 17 bases in between. This CDR3 contains 15 residues.

This rearrangement joins TRBV28 to TRBJ2-3, with TRBD1 matching over 8 bases. Germline CDR1 MDHEN, CDR2 SYDVKM. There are 14 residues in the CDR3. J gave up 1 base and V 5 bases, and 2 bases lay outside the gene matches. CDR3 residues: CASSPGQGTDTQYF. The DNA for the CDR3 is TGTGCCAGCAGTCCGGGACAGGGCACAGATACGCAGTATTTT.

V is TRBV30 and J is TRBJ2-7; no firm D call. CDR1 and CDR2 from the germline V gene are GTSNPN and SVGIG (reference sequence). The germline V and J ends were trimmed by 7 bases and 1 base, with 17 bases remaining between them. This CDR3 has 14 amino acids. The CDR3 DNA reads as TGTGCCTTTCGTAGTCAAACAGTATCCTACGAGCAGTACTTC. Amino acid sequence: CAFRSQTVSYEQYF. Variable domain in full (rest from reference TRBV30 and TRBJ2-7): SQTIHQWPATLVQPVGSPLSLECTVEGTSNPNLYWYRQAAGRGLQLLFYSVGIGQISSEVPQNLSASRPQDRQFILSSKKLLLSDSGFYLCAFRSQTVSYEQYFGPGTRLTVT.

This sequence joins TRBV9 and TRBJ2-1; possibly TRBD1 or TRBD2 for D (5 bases each). The CDR3 is 16 amino acids. CDR1 SGDLS and CDR2 YYNGEE come from the germline V gene. Trimming shortened V by 3 bases and J by 3 bases, and 16 bases separated the two germline ends. CDR3 sequence reads: CASSAYSGQDYNEQFF. CDR3 in DNA: TGTGCCAGCAGCGCCTATTCGGGGCAGGACTACAATGAGCAGTTCTTC.

The rearrangement uses TRBV29-1 and TRBJ2-5; no clear D. The CDR3 sequence is 12 residues long. Germline V gives CDR1 SQVTM, CDR2 ANQGSEA. The ends were cut back, 2 bases at V and 5 bases at J, with 9 bases in the middle. The CDR3 loop is CSVERSRETQYF. The CDR3 DNA follows: TGCAGCGTTGAAAGGTCGCGTGAGACCCAGTACTTC.

Of note for this clone: One junction end disagrees with the germline gene, perhaps due to a read error. The chain couples TRBV7-2 to TRBJ2-3; D perhaps matches TRBD1 (5 bases). Per germline, CDR1 SGHTA and CDR2 FQGNSA. This CDR3 has 15 amino acids. In nucleotides, the CDR3 is TGTGCCAGCACCTTACTTCTGGGGCGCGCGGATACGCAGTATTTT. This codes for CASTLLLGRADTQYF.

The V and J genes are TRBV27 and TRBJ1-1; 8 nucleotides align to TRBD1. The CDR3 loop spans 15 amino acids. Losses at the gene ends were 2 bases for V and 5 bases for J; bases not matched to a gene: 7. Germline CDR1 MNHEY, CDR2 SMNVEV (reference sequence). The chain's CDR3 is CASSLPGQGKTEAFF. DNA of the CDR3: TGTGCCAGCAGTTTACCCGGACAGGGTAAGACTGAAGCTTTCTTT.

V and J are TRBV9 and TRBJ1-2; TRBD1 aligns across 7 bases. With 3 bases clipped from V and 8 bases from J, the junction kept 7 bases outside the gene matches. This CDR3 contains 13 residues. CDR1 is SGDLS, CDR2 YYNGEE, per germline. CDR3 sequence reads: CASSGMTGRGYTF. DNA of the CDR3: TGTGCCAGCAGCGGAATGACAGGGCGCGGCTACACCTTC.

J is TRBJ2-1 and V is TRBV4-3, with D uncertain. The germline V and J ends were trimmed by 0 bases and 4 bases, with 10 bases remaining between them. The CDR3 runs 15 residues. Germline assignment: CDR1 LGHNA and CDR2 YSLEER. CDR3: CASSQDRNEYNEQFF. The CDR3 DNA sequence: TGCGCCAGCAGCCAAGATAGAAACGAGTACAATGAGCAGTTCTTC.